This entry lists 30 T cell receptor beta chains sequenced from one sample in a study of blood T cell repertoires in COVID-19. Repertoires were generated with immunoSEQ multiplex PCR, while TCRdb's copy carries only in-frame clones and drops some. This sample has a few hundred thousand clones, with around 92% found just once. Sequenced material: PBMCs or T cells enriched from blood (not recorded which). The receptors here all came from a woman aged 25 to 39 who had recovered from COVID-19.

The chain is built from TRBV12-5 and TRBJ2-2; TRBD2 matches at 12 bases. Germline CDR1 is LGHNT and CDR2 is FRNRAP. The CDR3 extends over 17 amino acids. V lost 3 bases, J lost 3 bases, and 5 bases stayed unmatched. In DNA form, the CDR3 reads TGTGCTAGTGGTTTCAACCGACTAGCGGGAGACACCGGGGAGCTGTTTTTT. Amino acids: CASGFNRLAGDTGELFF.

V gene TRBV7-2 combines with J gene TRBJ1-4, with unresolved D. The CDR3 length is 15 residues. Per germline, CDR1 SGHTA and CDR2 FQGNSA. Trimming removed 4 bases from V and 0 bases from J, with 9 bases in between. The CDR3 sequence: CASSSYRATNEKLFF. DNA for the CDR3: TGTGCCAGCAGCTCCTACAGAGCAACTAATGAAAAACTGTTTTTT.

This chain connects TRBV11-1 to TRBJ2-2; TRBD1 matches at 8 bases. Germline CDR1 is SGHAT and CDR2 is FQDESV (reference sequence). The CDR3 extends over 15 amino acids. The trim removed 4 bases at V and 5 bases at J, leaving 6 bases unmatched. CDR3 loop: CASSSGGSRTGELFF. In DNA, the CDR3 is TGTGCCAGCAGCTCAGGGGGCTCGCGAACCGGGGAGCTGTTTTTT.

This chain connects TRBV28 to TRBJ1-2, with D unclear. Trimming pared 8 bases from V and 0 bases from J, leaving 7 bases between. This CDR3 has 12 residues. CDR1 MDHEN and CDR2 SYDVKM come from the germline V gene. CDR3 region: CASSQANYGYTF. The CDR3 DNA reads as TGTGCCAGCTCCCAGGCTAACTATGGCTACACCTTC.

The chain is built from TRBV6-5 and TRBJ2-3; 9 bases are shared with TRBD2. CDR1 and CDR2 (germline): MNHEY, SVGAGI. J was trimmed by 3 bases and V by 4 bases; bases with no gene match: 5. This CDR3 comprises 15 residues. CDR3 sequence: CASSSLAGLTDTQYF. The CDR3 nucleotides read TGTGCCAGCAGTTCCCTAGCGGGATTGACAGATACGCAGTATTTT.

The gene calls are TRBV28 and TRBJ1-1; D is perhaps TRBD1 (5 bases). With 3 bases removed from V and 4 bases from J, the gap between germline ends came to 6 bases. Germline V CDR1 and CDR2: MDHEN, SYDVKM. This CDR3 comprises 12 residues. The CDR3 bases are TGTGCCAGCAGTTTCGGGGGCACTGAAGCTTTCTTT. As protein: CASSFGGTEAFF.

This rearrangement joins TRBV28 to TRBJ1-5; D uncertain. Trimming took 7 bases from V and 11 from J, leaving 30 bases between them. This CDR3 comprises 17 residues. Germline V CDR1 and CDR2: MDHEN, SYDVKM. The CDR3 DNA sequence: TGTGCCAGCACCACCCTAGGAGGACGAATCGAGTTCATGGCCCAGCATTTT. Residues: CASTTLGGRIEFMAQHF.

The V gene is TRBV6-5, the J gene TRBJ1-3, with D tentatively TRBD1 (5 bases). Germline CDR1 is MNHEY and CDR2 is SVGAGI. The V and J ends lost 5 bases and 4 bases respectively, with 12 bases between them. The CDR3 sequence is 14 residues long. The CDR3, as DNA: TGTGCCAGCAGTCGACAGACACAAGGAAACACCATATATTTT. Encoded protein: CASSRQTQGNTIYF.

This clone was recorded a few times. The chain joins TRBV11-2 to TRBJ1-2; 7 bases fit TRBD1. CDR3 length equals 13 residues. CDR1 and CDR2 from the germline V gene are SGHAT and FQNNGV. The junction had 7 bases not matched to a gene; V was cut back by 6 bases and J by 6 bases. The CDR3 DNA follows: TGTGCCAGCAGTCAAGACAGGGCGGATGGCTACACCTTC. Residues: CASSQDRADGYTF.

The chain combines TRBV7-2 with TRBJ1-2; perhaps TRBD1 as D (6 bases). CDR1 is SGHTA, CDR2 FQGNSA, per germline. Trimming removed 2 bases at V and 6 bases at J, with 25 bases between. This CDR3 has 18 amino acids. This CDR3 is CASSLYRATETGSDGYTF. CDR3 DNA: TGTGCCAGCAGCTTATATCGAGCCACTGAGACAGGCAGTGATGGCTACACCTTC.

In this sample, this clone turned up a few times. The chain employs TRBV11-2 and TRBJ2-1; no clear D gene. The ends were cut back, 5 bases at V and 6 bases at J, with 8 bases in the middle. This CDR3 region has 12 residues. Germline assignment: CDR1 SGHAT and CDR2 FQNNGV. The CDR3 here is CASSPEFNEQFF. CDR3 in DNA: TGTGCCAGCAGCCCGGAGTTCAATGAGCAGTTCTTC.

V and J are TRBV7-3 and TRBJ2-1, with a tentative D call TRBD2 (6 bases). Looked up from germline, CDR1 is SGHTA and CDR2 is FQGTGA. This CDR3 spans 16 amino acids. V lost 3 bases and J 7 bases, leaving 19 bases between the germline ends. The CDR3 DNA follows: TGTGCCAGCAGCTTGGGGTCGTGGCACGGAGGGAATGAGCAGTTCTTC. Translation: CASSLGSWHGGNEQFF.

V usage is TRBV18 and J usage is TRBJ2-6; a weak D match, TRBD1 (6 bases). CDR3 length: 18 amino acids. V lost 3 bases to trimming and J lost 4 bases, with 19 bases between them. From germline, CDR1 is KGHSH and CDR2 LQKENI. The CDR3 bases are TGTGCCAGCTCACCGGACAGTTGGGAGTCGGGCGGGGCCAACGTCCTGACTTTC. Encoded protein: CASSPDSWESGGANVLTF.

J is TRBJ2-1 and V is TRBV5-1; a possible D gene is TRBD2 (6 bases). With 4 bases removed from V and 0 bases from J, the gap between germline ends came to 17 bases. The CDR3 runs 17 residues. CDR1 and CDR2 (germline): SGHRS, YFSETQ. The CDR3 sequence: CASSLGIGGGSYNEQFF. DNA for the CDR3: TGCGCCAGCAGCCTAGGTATTGGGGGAGGCTCCTACAATGAGCAGTTCTTC.

The genes are TRBV30 and TRBJ1-5; weak D call: TRBD1 (5 bases). With 3 bases removed from V and 4 bases from J, the gap between germline ends came to 10 bases. Germline CDR1 GTSNPN, CDR2 SVGIG (reference sequence). The CDR3 has 13 residues. CDR3: CAWSLAGNQPQHF. CDR3 sequence (DNA): TGTGCCTGGAGCCTGGCAGGGAATCAGCCCCAGCATTTT.

The J gene is TRBJ2-3, the V gene TRBV5-6; tentative D call: TRBD1 (6 bases). The CDR3 sequence is 15 residues long. Germline lookup yields CDR1 SGHDT and CDR2 YYEEEE. Trimming removed 4 bases from V and 2 bases from J, with 14 bases in between. CDR3 sequence: CASSLARGFTDTQYF. As DNA, the CDR3 is TGTGCCAGCAGCCTGGCGAGGGGGTTCACAGATACGCAGTATTTT.

This clone has just one count. The chain employs TRBV19 and TRBJ1-3, with D perhaps matching TRBD1 (6 bases). Germline V gene data show CDR1 as LNHDA and CDR2 as SQIVND (reference sequence). CDR3 length equals 17 residues. V lost 1 base and J lost 0, with 13 bases in between. The chain's CDR3 is CASSIGDRLFSGNTIYF. The CDR3 DNA is TGTGCCAGTAGTATAGGAGACAGGCTTTTCTCTGGAAACACCATATATTTT.

The J gene is TRBJ2-2, the V gene TRBV7-6, with 10 bases matching TRBD2. The CDR3 sequence is 16 residues long. With 1 base clipped from V and 6 bases from J, the junction kept 5 bases outside the gene matches. Germline-derived CDR1 and CDR2 are SGHVS and FNYEAQ. CDR3 DNA sequence: TGTGCCAGCAGCTTAGGGGAAGGACTAGCGGCCGGGGAGCTGTTTTTT. This gives the protein CASSLGEGLAAGELFF.

The CDR3 is CASSNRDSQRTEAFF. The CDR3 DNA is TGTGCCAGCAGCAACCGGGATTCCCAGAGGACTGAAGCTTTCTTT. J is TRBJ1-1 and V is TRBV11-2; no definite D call. From germline, CDR1 is SGHAT and CDR2 FQNNGV. Trimming shortened V by 5 bases and J by 5 bases, and 18 bases separated the two germline ends. This CDR3 is built from 15 residues.

V usage is TRBV2 and J usage is TRBJ1-2; D gene uncertain. Trimming cost V 4 bases and J 0 bases, with 9 bases left between them. CDR1 and CDR2 (germline): SNHLY, FYNNEI. This CDR3 is 14 amino acids long. The CDR3 DNA reads as TGTGCCAGCAGTGCACAGCCCACTAACTATGGCTACACCTTC. Translating gives CASSAQPTNYGYTF.

The chain links TRBV7-2 to TRBJ2-2; the match to TRBD1 covers 9 bases. This CDR3 spans 16 amino acids. The germline V gene has CDR1 SGHTA and CDR2 FQGNSA. The V segment lost 4 bases and the J segment 0 bases; nucleotides outside the gene matches: 3. DNA for the CDR3: TGTGCCAGCAGCTCGCGACAGGGGGCGAACACCGGGGAGCTGTTTTTT. Protein: CASSSRQGANTGELFF.

V is TRBV6-1 and J is TRBJ1-5, with D unclear. CDR1 and CDR2 (germline): MNHNS, SASEGT. This CDR3 comprises 16 residues. Trimming removed 4 bases at V and 2 bases at J, with 15 bases between. CDR3: CASSGGGGFGNQPQHF. DNA for the CDR3: TGTGCCAGCAGTGGCGGTGGCGGTTTTGGCAATCAGCCCCAGCATTTT.

The chain uses TRBV28 and TRBJ1-2, with D tentatively TRBD1 (6 bases). The V gene lost 4 bases and the J gene lost 2 bases, with 11 bases spanning the gap. The CDR3 loop spans 14 amino acids. CDR1 is MDHEN and CDR2 is SYDVKM in the germline V gene. CDR3 amino acids: CASSSSQGNYGYTF. CDR3 nucleotide sequence: TGTGCCAGCAGTTCATCACAGGGAAACTATGGCTACACCTTC.

The chain combines TRBV5-1 with TRBJ1-2, with TRBD1 matching over 9 bases. After removal of 2 bases from V and 2 bases from J, the junction contained 13 bases not matched to a gene. The CDR3 has 18 amino acids. Per germline, CDR1 SGHRS and CDR2 YFSETQ. The CDR3, as DNA: TGCGCCAGCAGCTTTCTCATGTCCGGGACAGGGAACAACTATGGCTACACCTTC. Encoded protein: CASSFLMSGTGNNYGYTF.

This chain links TRBV4-2 with TRBJ2-7; D unclear. Germline loops: CDR1 LGHNA, CDR2 YNFKEQ. CDR3 length: 14 residues. Trimming left V 0 bases short and J 3 bases short, with 9 bases between. The CDR3: CASSQESTHYEQYF. Written as DNA, the CDR3 is TGTGCCAGCAGCCAAGAATCGACACACTACGAGCAGTACTTC.

V is TRBV11-2 and J is TRBJ2-1; D not resolved. Germline values: CDR1 SGHAT, CDR2 FQNNGV. This CDR3 comprises 12 residues. Trimming shortened V by 4 bases and J by 4 bases, and 5 bases separated the two germline ends. CDR3 nucleotides: TGTGCCAGCAGCTCCCCGTACAATGAGCAGTTCTTC. The encoded protein is CASSSPYNEQFF.

Concerning this clone itself: Germline and junction disagree at one end, which may indicate a read error. V usage is TRBV6-1 and J usage is TRBJ2-7; D gene unclear. CDR1 and CDR2 from the germline V gene are MNHNS and SASEGT. The CDR3 loop spans 17 amino acids. The CDR3 nucleotides are TGTGCCAGCAGTGAGTTTTTTCGGGTGGCCCGTTCCTATGAGCAGTACTTC. It codes for CASSEFFRVARSYEQYF.

The chain combines TRBV10-2 with TRBJ2-6, with a possible D match to TRBD2 (6 bases). Germline V CDR1 and CDR2: WSHSY, SAAADI. CDR3 length: 14 amino acids. V was trimmed by 6 bases and J by 2 bases, leaving 8 bases between them. This CDR3 reads CASRTGAGANVLTF. In nucleotides, the CDR3 is TGCGCCAGCAGAACGGGAGCTGGGGCCAACGTCCTGACTTTC.

The rearrangement links TRBV6-5 to TRBJ2-7; D might be TRBD2 (6 bases). Germline CDR1 and CDR2: MNHEY and SVGAGI. CDR3 size: 15 residues. V shed 7 bases and J shed 3 bases, with 19 bases lying between them. CDR3 protein: CASTKYGTGDYEQYF. CDR3 DNA sequence: TGTGCCAGCACTAAGTACGGGACGGGAGACTACGAGCAGTACTTC.

This rearrangement joins TRBV7-6 to TRBJ1-1; D is unclear. This CDR3 is 13 amino acids long. Germline V gene data show CDR1 as SGHVS and CDR2 as FNYEAQ. V shed 5 bases and J shed 5 bases, with 12 bases lying between them. CDR3 coding DNA: TGTGCCAGCAGCGCAGCAGGTTGGACTGAAGCTTTCTTT. This codes for CASSAAGWTEAFF.